These 13 T cell receptor beta chains originate from one sample sequenced in a study of T-cell reconstitution after alpha-beta-depleted transplantation in children. Unique molecular identifiers tagged the TCRbeta library. TCRdb called the PCR reads again in MiXCR, with one record for every CDR3 protein. The table includes 500,000 to 750,000 distinct CDR3 sequences, roughly 13% detected once. Here the sequenced sample was PBMCs, mostly from graft donor cells, taken 360 days after TCRalphabeta/CD19-depleted stem cell transplant. These receptors were collected from a male patient under 18 who had a stem cell transplant for acute myeloid leukemia, so the T cells may come from the graft donor.

This clonotype was counted many times. The chain has TRBV7-2 and TRBJ1-5; D possibly corresponds to TRBD1 (6 bases). Per germline, CDR1 SGHTA and CDR2 FQGNSA. Trimming took 5 bases from V and 2 from J, leaving 10 bases between them. The CDR3 has 14 amino acids. CDR3 region: CASSLRQGNQPQHF. The CDR3 DNA reads as TGTGCCAGCAGCCTCAGACAGGGCAATCAGCCCCAGCATTTT.

This clonotype came up many times. The chain links TRBV7-9 to TRBJ1-1; weak D call: TRBD1 (6 bases). This CDR3 contains 14 residues. Germline CDR1 reads SEHNR; CDR2 reads FQNEAQ (reference sequence). V was cut by 3 bases and J by 1 base, with 9 bases left in between. The CDR3 bases are TGTGCCAGCAGCTTGACAGGTCCGAACACTGAAGCTTTCTTT. This gives the protein CASSLTGPNTEAFF.

Comments on this clonotype: One end of the junction varies from germline; a read error may be responsible. The V and J genes are TRBV5-1 and TRBJ2-1; 10 bases fit TRBD2. Germline values: CDR1 SGHRS, CDR2 YFSETQ. The length of the CDR3 is 15 residues. The CDR3 DNA reads TGCGCCAGCAGCTGGCTAGCGGGAGCAGCAGGTGAGCACTTCTTC. Residues: CASSWLAGAAGEHFF.

This clonotype was observed a few times. The chain is built from TRBV7-9 and TRBJ2-2, with 7 bases fitting TRBD1. V was clipped by 8 bases and J by 0 bases; unmatched bases: 0. Germline V gives CDR1 SEHNR, CDR2 FQNEAQ (reference sequence). This CDR3 is 13 amino acids long. The CDR3 protein is CASDRANTGELFF. The DNA of the CDR3 is TGTGCCAGCGACAGGGCGAACACCGGGGAGCTGTTTTTT.

This rearrangement joins TRBV6-2 or TRBV6-3 to TRBJ2-1, with TRBD2 matching 12 bases. The CDR3 loop spans 19 amino acids. Germline assignment: CDR1 MNHEY and CDR2 SVGEGT. V was pared by 2 bases and J by 0 bases, with 8 bases of the junction left unmatched. DNA for the CDR3: TGTGCCAGCAGTTACCCCAGACTAGCGGGAGCCCACTCCTACAATGAGCAGTTCTTC. It specifies CASSYPRLAGAHSYNEQFF.

This clonotype was seen at least ten times. This chain joins TRBV6-5 and TRBJ2-5, with D unclear. With 1 base removed from V and 3 bases from J, the gap between germline ends came to 12 bases. The CDR3 runs to 15 residues. Per the germline V gene, CDR1 is MNHEY and CDR2 is SVGAGI. CDR3 DNA sequence: TGTGCCAGCAGTTACTATTTGTTCGCGGAAGAGACCCAGTACTTC. It codes for CASSYYLFAEETQYF.

Note on this clonotype: A much larger clonotype is one base distant, so this may be a read error. The chain combines TRBV28 with TRBJ2-3, with unresolved D. CDR3 size: 14 residues. Looked up from germline, CDR1 is MDHEN and CDR2 is SYDVKM. CDR3 sequence: CASSFRLGTDTQNF. In DNA form, the CDR3 reads TGTGCCAGCAGTTTTAGGTTAGGCACAGATACGCAGAATTTT.

In this sample, this clonotype turned up many times. The chain joins TRBV21-1 to TRBJ2-1; TRBD1 is taken as the D call from the table, unchecked against the DNA. TRBV21-1 represents a pseudogene. This CDR3 region has 13 residues. DNA of the CDR3: TGTGCCAGGCCGGGACGTACCTACAATGAGCAGTTCTTC. Translation gives CARPGRTYNEQFF.

The chain couples TRBV7-2 to TRBJ2-1, with TRBD2 matching over 9 bases. From germline, CDR1 is SGHTA and CDR2 FQGNSA. The CDR3 spans 16 residues. The junction had 10 bases not matched to a gene; V was cut back by 4 bases and J by 6 bases. The CDR3 protein is CASSSAGREGRNEQFF. In nucleotides, the CDR3 is TGTGCCAGCAGCTCCGCGGGGCGGGAGGGCCGCAATGAGCAGTTCTTC.

This chain connects TRBV28 to TRBJ2-4, with a tentative D call TRBD2 (7 bases). CDR1 is MDHEN, CDR2 SYDVKM, per germline. Trimming left V 5 bases short and J 11 bases short, with 22 bases between. This CDR3 region has 15 residues. CDR3 protein: CASSPRFGGASVQYF. In DNA form, the CDR3 reads TGTGCCAGCAGTCCACGATTTGGGGGGGCCTCGGTTCAGTACTTC. Drawing the rest from reference TRBV28 and TRBJ2-4, the complete variable domain is DVKVTQSSRYLVKRTGEKVFLECVQDMDHENMFWYRQDPGLGLRLIYFSYDVKMKEKGDIPEGYSVSREKKERFSLILESASTNQTSMYLCASSPRFGGASVQYFGAGTRLSVL.

This clonotype has just a few counts. This chain links TRBV20-1 with TRBJ2-7; D uncertain. From germline, CDR1 is DFQATT and CDR2 SNEGSKA (reference sequence). CDR3 length: 14 amino acids. Trimming stripped 1 base from V and 2 bases from J, with 12 bases between. CDR3 nucleotides: TGCAGTGCTAGAGTCGGTGTCACTACCTACGAGCAGTACTTC. Protein: CSARVGVTTYEQYF.

This clonotype was observed a few times. The rearrangement links TRBV4-2 to TRBJ2-7; the match to TRBD1 covers 12 bases. J was trimmed by 3 bases and V by 0 bases; bases with no gene match: 3. This CDR3 comprises 16 residues. Per the germline V gene, CDR1 is LGHNA and CDR2 is YNFKEQ. The CDR3 sequence: CASSQDGTGGSYEQYF. CDR3 nucleotides: TGTGCCAGCAGCCAAGATGGGACAGGGGGCAGCTACGAGCAGTACTTC.

This clonotype was observed a few times. The chain recombines TRBV5-1 with TRBJ2-5; D remains unclear. This CDR3 has 14 amino acids. The germline V and J ends were trimmed by 4 bases and 2 bases, with 12 bases remaining between them. Germline V CDR1 and CDR2: SGHRS, YFSETQ. CDR3 nucleotide sequence: TGCGCCAGCAGCAAAAGGACGGAACAAGAGACCCAGTACTTC. Its protein is CASSKRTEQETQYF.